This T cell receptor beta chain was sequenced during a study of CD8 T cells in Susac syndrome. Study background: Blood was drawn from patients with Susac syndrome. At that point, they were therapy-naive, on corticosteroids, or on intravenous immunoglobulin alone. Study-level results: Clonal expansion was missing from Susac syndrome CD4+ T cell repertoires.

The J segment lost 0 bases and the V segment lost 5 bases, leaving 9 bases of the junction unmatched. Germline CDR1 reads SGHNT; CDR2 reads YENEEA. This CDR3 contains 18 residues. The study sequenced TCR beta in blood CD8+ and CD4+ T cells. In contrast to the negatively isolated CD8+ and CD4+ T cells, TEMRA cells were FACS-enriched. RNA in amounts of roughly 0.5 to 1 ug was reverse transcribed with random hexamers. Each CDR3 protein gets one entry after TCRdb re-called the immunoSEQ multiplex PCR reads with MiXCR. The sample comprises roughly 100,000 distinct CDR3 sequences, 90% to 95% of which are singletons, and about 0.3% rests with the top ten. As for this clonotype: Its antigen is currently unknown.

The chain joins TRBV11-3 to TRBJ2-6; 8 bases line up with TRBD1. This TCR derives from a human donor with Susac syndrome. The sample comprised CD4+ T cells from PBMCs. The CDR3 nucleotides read TGTGCCAGCAGCCCCGGGGACAGGTGGAGCTCTGGGGCCAACGTCCTGACTTTC. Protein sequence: CASSPGDRWSSGANVLTF.